These 29 T cell receptor beta chains were all obtained from the same sample, sequenced in a study of T cell repertoires in cytomegalovirus infection. MiXCR was run by TCRdb on the reads, yielding one entry per CDR3 protein. The table has 250,000 or so distinct CDR3 sequences, over 15% seen once. Sequenced: CD8+ T cells from PBMCs. These TCRs come from a human donor in good health (CMV status not recorded). Some clones in this sample may be carry-over from other donors' samples.

This clonotype occurred many times. This sequence joins TRBV28 and TRBJ2-7; 10 bases line up with TRBD1. Germline V gene sequence: CDR1 MDHEN, CDR2 SYDVKM. The CDR3 extends over 16 amino acids. Losses at the gene ends were 6 bases for V and 1 base for J; bases not matched to a gene: 9. In nucleotides, the CDR3 is TGTGCCAGCAGAACCAGGACAGGGGGAGCATCCTACGAGCAGTACTTC. Amino acids: CASRTRTGGASYEQYF.

The V gene is TRBV2, the J gene TRBJ1-2; D perhaps matches TRBD1 (6 bases). Trimming removed 4 bases from V and 4 bases from J, with 13 bases in between. The CDR3 is 14 residues long. Germline CDR1 and CDR2: SNHLY and FYNNEI. The CDR3 region has the DNA TGTGCCAGCAGTGTGAACAGGGAACCCTATGGCTACACCTTC. Its protein product is CASSVNREPYGYTF.

Many counts were recorded for this clonotype. This sequence joins TRBV7-8 and TRBJ1-1; the D gene is possibly TRBD1 (5 bases). Germline lookup yields CDR1 SGHVS and CDR2 FQNEAQ. This CDR3 has 14 residues. V was shortened by 0 bases and J by 5 bases, with 10 bases between the two germline ends. This CDR3 is CASSLAAGRTEAFF. For the CDR3, the DNA is TGTGCCAGCAGCTTAGCGGCAGGGAGAACTGAAGCTTTCTTT.

V and J are TRBV7-9 and TRBJ1-5; 7 nucleotides agree with TRBD1. The germline CDR1 and CDR2 sequences are SEHNR and FQNEAQ (reference sequence). The CDR3 spans 17 residues. Trimming at V came to 4 bases and at J to 7 bases, leaving 16 bases not matched to a gene. This chain's CDR3 is CASSSTDDRVPGQPQHF. The DNA for the CDR3 is TGTGCCAGCAGCTCTACGGACGACAGGGTCCCGGGGCAGCCCCAGCATTTT. The variable domain in full, completed from reference TRBV7-9 and TRBJ1-5, reads DTGVSQNPRHKITKRGQNVTFRCDPISEHNRLYWYRQTLGQGPEFLTYFQNEAQLEKSRLLSDRFSAERPKGSFSTLEIQRTEQGDSAMYLCASSSTDDRVPGQPQHFGDGTRLSIL.

V is TRBV7-9 and J is TRBJ2-1; a possible D gene is TRBD1 (6 bases). The CDR3 totals 15 residues. Trimming cost V 5 bases and J 5 bases, with 16 bases left between them. Germline V CDR1 and CDR2: SEHNR, FQNEAQ (reference sequence). The CDR3 DNA is TGTGCCAGCAGCCTCCCCGGGACACAGGACAATGAGCAGTTCTTC. Protein: CASSLPGTQDNEQFF. Using reference TRBV7-9 and TRBJ2-1 for the parts outside the CDR3, the full variable domain is DTGVSQNPRHKITKRGQNVTFRCDPISEHNRLYWYRQTLGQGPEFLTYFQNEAQLEKSRLLSDRFSAERPKGSFSTLEIQRTEQGDSAMYLCASSLPGTQDNEQFFGPGTRLTVL.

This clonotype was picked up many times. DNA of the CDR3: TGTGCCAGTAACACCGGGACTAGCGGGAGTCTGCAAGAGACCCAGTACTTC. Protein sequence: CASNTGTSGSLQETQYF. The chain employs TRBV7-9 and TRBJ2-5, with TRBD2 matching over 14 bases. The V gene's germline CDR1 is SEHNR and CDR2 FQNEAQ (reference sequence). The CDR3 runs 17 residues. The V segment lost 9 bases and the J segment 2 bases; nucleotides outside the gene matches: 11.

This chain links TRBV20-1 with TRBJ1-2, with D unresolved. The CDR3 totals 16 residues. V gave up 0 bases and J gave up 5 bases, with 19 bases separating them. Germline V gene sequence: CDR1 DFQATT, CDR2 SNEGSKA (reference sequence). The CDR3 protein is CSARDPWIRIGYGYTF. DNA of the CDR3: TGCAGTGCTAGAGATCCCTGGATCAGAATAGGGTATGGCTACACCTTC.

The chain uses TRBV2 and TRBJ2-7, with 13 nucleotides matching TRBD2. The CDR3 extends over 15 amino acids. The germline V gene encodes CDR1 SNHLY and CDR2 FYNNEI. Trimming cost V 6 bases and J 3 bases; bases outside gene matches: 5. CDR3 nucleotides: TGTGCCAGCAGAGAGGGACTAGCGGGGAGCTACGAGCAGTACTTC. Protein product: CASREGLAGSYEQYF.

A word on this clonotype: A much larger clone sits a single nucleotide away, making a read error possible. The rearrangement uses TRBV7-3 and TRBJ2-4, with unresolved D. The CDR3 is made up of 14 amino acids. CDR1 and CDR2 (germline): SGHTA, FQGTGA. The CDR3 protein is CASSNPLAKSIQYF. For the CDR3, the DNA is TGTGCCAGCAGTAACCCGTTAGCCAAAAGCATTCAGTACTTC.

This clonotype showed up many times. This chain uses TRBV7-2 with TRBJ1-1; 7 bases are shared with TRBD1. Germline loops: CDR1 SGHTA, CDR2 FQGNSA. V lost 5 bases, J lost 0 bases, and 6 bases stayed unmatched. This CDR3 region has 15 residues. CDR3 sequence reads: CASSLLTGLNTEAFF. The CDR3 DNA sequence: TGTGCCAGCAGCCTCTTGACAGGGCTGAACACTGAAGCTTTCTTT.

This clonotype has ten or more counts. V usage is TRBV12-3 or TRBV12-4 and J usage is TRBJ1-6; D perhaps matches TRBD1 (5 bases). Trimming took off 5 bases at V and 7 bases at J, with 15 bases between the two ends. This CDR3 comprises 15 residues. This chain's CDR3 is CASSDRQSSNSPLHF. CDR3 DNA: TGTGCCAGCAGTGACAGACAGTCCAGCAATTCACCCCTCCACTTT.

This clonotype was detected a few times. The rearrangement joins TRBV27 to TRBJ2-6; possibly TRBD2 for D (5 bases). Germline CDR1 is MNHEY and CDR2 is SMNVEV (reference sequence). The CDR3 totals 17 residues. The germline V and J ends were trimmed by 3 bases and 7 bases, with 19 bases remaining between them. The DNA for the CDR3 is TGTGCCAGCAGTTTCTGGAAGGACTCATCGGGAGCCAACGTCCTGACTTTC. Encoded protein: CASSFWKDSSGANVLTF.

The gene calls are TRBV4-1 and TRBJ2-1; the match to TRBD2 covers 9 bases. Germline V gene lookup returns CDR1 MGHRA and CDR2 YSYEKL. The CDR3 has 16 residues. J lost 4 bases, V lost 0 bases, and 4 bases had no gene match. CDR3 bases: TGCGCCAGCAGCCAAGATTCCAGCGGGGGGTACAATGAGCAGTTCTTC. Its translation is CASSQDSSGGYNEQFF.

In this sample, this clonotype turned up a few times. The gene calls are TRBV10-3 and TRBJ1-4; D is perhaps TRBD1 (5 bases). The CDR3 totals 13 residues. Trimming removed 3 bases from V and 8 bases from J, with 10 bases in between. From germline, CDR1 is ENHRY and CDR2 SYGVKD. The CDR3 reads CAISDRVGEKLFF. CDR3 DNA sequence: TGTGCCATCAGTGACAGGGTCGGCGAAAAACTGTTTTTT.

This clonotype occurred many times. V and J are TRBV27 and TRBJ1-5; D gene ambiguous. The germline V and J ends were trimmed by 4 bases and 5 bases, with 9 bases remaining between them. CDR3 length equals 13 residues. CDR1 is MNHEY, CDR2 SMNVEV, per germline (reference sequence). Here the CDR3 reads CASSWTEDQPQHF. CDR3 sequence (DNA): TGTGCCAGCAGTTGGACGGAGGATCAGCCCCAGCATTTT.

V is TRBV3-1 and J is TRBJ2-1; either TRBD1 or TRBD2 may supply D (5 bases each). Germline V gene data show CDR1 as LGHDT and CDR2 as YNNKEL (reference sequence). The V end lost 5 bases, the J end lost 0 bases, and 14 bases lay between the germline ends. The CDR3 loop spans 16 amino acids. In DNA form, the CDR3 reads TGTGCCAGCAGCGAAAGGGACGGCTACTCCTACAATGAGCAGTTCTTC. Translated, it gives CASSERDGYSYNEQFF.

This clonotype was seen at least ten times. The chain has TRBV6-6 and TRBJ2-1; the D gene is possibly TRBD1 (7 bases). Germline V gene data show CDR1 as MNHNY and CDR2 as SVGAGI (reference sequence). The V end lost 5 bases, the J end lost 8 bases, and 19 bases lay between the germline ends. CDR3 length: 15 residues. CDR3 sequence (DNA): TGTGCCAGCAGTAGGAGGGGGACAGTGAAAGATGAGCAGTTCTTC. It encodes CASSRRGTVKDEQFF.

This clonotype was seen a handful of times. This rearrangement joins TRBV7-8 to TRBJ2-7; TRBD1 matches 7 bases. Trimming removed 4 bases from V and 0 bases from J; junction bases left unmatched: 9. CDR1 SGHVS and CDR2 FQNEAQ come from the germline V gene. The CDR3 extends over 16 amino acids. The CDR3 loop is CASSSHRDRASYEQYF. Here the CDR3 DNA reads TGTGCCAGCAGCTCACACCGGGACAGAGCCTCCTACGAGCAGTACTTC.

This clonotype was observed many times. This rearrangement joins TRBV28 to TRBJ2-5; 8 bases agree with TRBD1. Losses at the gene ends were 3 bases for V and 1 base for J; bases not matched to a gene: 7. Germline loops: CDR1 MDHEN, CDR2 SYDVKM. This CDR3 has 16 amino acids. CDR3 in DNA: TGTGCCAGCAGTTTCACGGACAGGGCCTTCCAAGAGACCCAGTACTTC. This encodes CASSFTDRAFQETQYF.

In this sample, this clonotype turned up a few times. The gene calls are TRBV6-1 and TRBJ2-1; D is undetermined. V lost 6 bases to trimming and J lost 8 bases, with 17 bases between them. CDR3 length equals 14 residues. The germline V gene encodes CDR1 MNHNS and CDR2 SASEGT. This CDR3 reads CASRSAVLAHEQFF. The CDR3 DNA sequence: TGTGCCAGCAGGAGCGCCGTTCTCGCCCATGAGCAGTTCTTC.

This clonotype was detected ten times or more. The rearrangement joins TRBV12-3 or TRBV12-4 to TRBJ2-7, with D uncertain. The CDR3 is 13 amino acids. The germline V and J ends were trimmed by 3 bases and 3 bases, with 9 bases remaining between them. The CDR3 sequence: CASSFGPGYEQYF. CDR3 DNA sequence: TGTGCCAGCAGTTTTGGTCCAGGCTACGAGCAGTACTTC.

This clonotype showed up just a few times. DNA for the CDR3: TGTGCCAGCATCTCTAGCGGGGCCCTCCCCCAAGAGACCCAGTACTTC. It encodes CASISSGALPQETQYF. The rearrangement links TRBV28 to TRBJ2-5; 9 bases are a match to TRBD2. Germline CDR1 reads MDHEN; CDR2 reads SYDVKM. Losses at the gene ends were 7 bases for V and 1 base for J; bases not matched to a gene: 10. The CDR3 is made up of 16 amino acids.

This chain links TRBV4-2 with TRBJ2-7; perhaps TRBD2 as D (6 bases). Germline loops: CDR1 LGHNA, CDR2 YNFKEQ. Trimming took off 0 bases at V and 0 bases at J, with 12 bases between the two ends. The CDR3 covers 16 residues. The CDR3 nucleotides read TGTGCCAGCAGCCAAGAATCCGGGGGTCCCTCCTACGAGCAGTACTTC. It is translated as CASSQESGGPSYEQYF.

This clonotype has only a few counts. The J gene is TRBJ1-1, the V gene TRBV27; D is uncertain. The CDR3 totals 11 residues. The germline V and J ends were trimmed by 8 bases and 1 base, with 5 bases remaining between them. The germline CDR1 and CDR2 sequences are MNHEY and SMNVEV (reference sequence). The CDR3 here is CASHKNTEAFF. In nucleotides, the CDR3 is TGTGCCAGCCACAAGAACACTGAAGCTTTCTTT.

This clonotype has at least ten counts. Written as DNA, the CDR3 is TGTGCCAGCAGCCAAAAATCGGCAGGGGCCAATCAGCCCCAGCATTTT. Protein: CASSQKSAGANQPQHF. The chain links TRBV3-1 to TRBJ1-5; a possible D gene is TRBD1 (6 bases). The ends were cut back, 2 bases at V and 3 bases at J, with 14 bases in the middle. Looked up from germline, CDR1 is LGHDT and CDR2 is YNNKEL (reference sequence). The length of the CDR3 is 16 residues.

The chain is built from TRBV28 and TRBJ2-5, with D perhaps TRBD2 (5 bases). The germline gives CDR1 MDHEN, CDR2 SYDVKM. The CDR3 runs to 16 residues. Trimming took off 5 bases at V and 5 bases at J, with 21 bases between the two ends. This CDR3 is CASSALDGVLQETQYF. CDR3 bases: TGTGCCAGCAGTGCGCTTGACGGGGTCTTGCAGGAGACCCAGTACTTC.

This clonotype occurred a few times. The V gene is TRBV7-2, the J gene TRBJ2-3; TRBD1 aligns across 11 bases. The junction had 7 bases not matched to a gene; V was cut back by 5 bases and J by 6 bases. The CDR3 is made up of 15 amino acids. Germline V gene lookup returns CDR1 SGHTA and CDR2 FQGNSA. CDR3 loop: CASSRTGGNLDTQYF. The CDR3 region has the DNA TGTGCCAGCAGCCGGACAGGGGGCAATCTTGATACGCAGTATTTT.

The chain recombines TRBV20-1 with TRBJ2-3; TRBD2 is a possible D gene (5 bases). Per the germline V gene, CDR1 is DFQATT and CDR2 is SNEGSKA (reference sequence). The length of the CDR3 is 16 residues. Trimming left V 3 bases short and J 3 bases short, with 19 bases between. CDR3 sequence: CSASTSRGQMTDTQYF. Here the CDR3 DNA reads TGCAGTGCTAGTACATCCAGAGGGCAGATGACAGATACGCAGTATTTT.

The table lists this clonotype with many counts. V and J are TRBV6-6 and TRBJ1-5, with D perhaps matching TRBD1 (5 bases). Trimming took 3 bases from V and 0 from J, leaving 18 bases between them. CDR1 is MNHNY and CDR2 is SVGAGI in the germline V gene (reference sequence). The CDR3 runs 18 residues. CDR3 region: CASSYDSWIRSSNQPQHF. The CDR3 DNA follows: TGTGCCAGCAGTTATGACAGTTGGATACGTTCTAGCAATCAGCCCCAGCATTTT.